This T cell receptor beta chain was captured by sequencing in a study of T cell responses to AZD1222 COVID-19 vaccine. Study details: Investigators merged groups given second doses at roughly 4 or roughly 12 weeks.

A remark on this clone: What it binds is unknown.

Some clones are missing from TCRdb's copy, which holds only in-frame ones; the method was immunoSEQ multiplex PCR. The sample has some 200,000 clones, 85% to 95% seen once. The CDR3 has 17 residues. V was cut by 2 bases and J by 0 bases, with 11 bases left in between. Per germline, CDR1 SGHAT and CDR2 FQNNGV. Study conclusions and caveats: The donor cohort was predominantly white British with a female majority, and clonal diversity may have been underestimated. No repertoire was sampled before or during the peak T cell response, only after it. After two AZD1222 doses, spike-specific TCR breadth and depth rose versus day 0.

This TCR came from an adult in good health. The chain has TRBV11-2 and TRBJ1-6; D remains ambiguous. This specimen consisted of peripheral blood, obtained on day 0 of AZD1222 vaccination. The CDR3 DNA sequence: TGTGCCAGCAGCTTATGGGTTTTGGGCTCCTATAATTCACCCCTCCACTTT. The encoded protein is CASSLWVLGSYNSPLHF.